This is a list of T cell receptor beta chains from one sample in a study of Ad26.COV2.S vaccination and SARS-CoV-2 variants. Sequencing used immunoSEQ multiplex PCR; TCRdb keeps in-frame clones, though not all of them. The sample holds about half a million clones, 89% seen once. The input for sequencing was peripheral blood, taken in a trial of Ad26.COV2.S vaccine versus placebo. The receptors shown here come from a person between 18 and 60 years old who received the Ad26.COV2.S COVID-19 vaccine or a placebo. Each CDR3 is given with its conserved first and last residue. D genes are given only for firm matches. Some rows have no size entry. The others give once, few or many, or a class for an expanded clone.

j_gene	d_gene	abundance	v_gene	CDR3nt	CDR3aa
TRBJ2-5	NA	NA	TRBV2	TGTGCCAGCAGTGAAAGGGGAATTCAGACCCAGTACTTC	CASSERGIQTQYF
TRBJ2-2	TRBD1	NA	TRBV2	TGTGCCAGCAGATTTTGGCTTTACCAGACAGGGATAAACACCGGGGAGCTGTTTTTT	CASRFWLYQTGINTGELFF
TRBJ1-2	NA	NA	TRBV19	TGTGCCAGACCCGAGGGGGGACCCTCTAACTATGGCTACACCTTC	CARPEGGPSNYGYTF
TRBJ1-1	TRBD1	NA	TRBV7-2	TGTGCCAGCGGGGGACAGGAATACACTGAAGCTTTCTTT	CASGGQEYTEAFF
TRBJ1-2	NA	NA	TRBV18	TGTGCCAGCTCACCCTCAACCCCTGACAGGAGAGGTTATGGCTACACCTTC	CASSPSTPDRRGYGYTF
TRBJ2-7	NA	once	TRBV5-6	TGTGCCAGCAGTTCCAGACGGGACTGGGCTCCCTACGAGCAGTACTTC	CASSSRRDWAPYEQYF
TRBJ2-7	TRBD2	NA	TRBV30	TGTGCCTGGAGTACGGGACTAGCCTACGAGCAGTACTTC	CAWSTGLAYEQYF
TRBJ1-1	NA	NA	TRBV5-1	TGCGCCAGCAGCAGGGACTCCGCGCGGGGCACTGAAGCTTTCTTT	CASSRDSARGTEAFF
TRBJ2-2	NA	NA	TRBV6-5	TGTGCCAGCAGTTACGTTGCTGGGGTTCGCACCGGGGAGCTGTTTTTT	CASSYVAGVRTGELFF
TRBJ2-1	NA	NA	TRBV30	TGTGCCCTGGATTGGGCAGGGGAGTACAATGAGCAGTTCTTC	CALDWAGEYNEQFF
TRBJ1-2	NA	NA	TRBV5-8	TGTGCCAGCAGCTTCGGGGTGCCTGGCTACACCTTC	CASSFGVPGYTF
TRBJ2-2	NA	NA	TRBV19	TGTGCCAGTAAGGGCCCCAACCCGAACACCGGGGAGCTGTTTTTT	CASKGPNPNTGELFF
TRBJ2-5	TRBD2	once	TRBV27	TGTGCCAGCAGTCACGGGACTAGCGAGATCTACCAAGAGACCCAGTACTTC	CASSHGTSEIYQETQYF
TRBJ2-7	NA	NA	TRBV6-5	TGTGCCAGCTGTCAGGGGGGGGTTGCCTACGAGCAGTACTTC	CASCQGGVAYEQYF
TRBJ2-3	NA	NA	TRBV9	TGTGCCAGCAGCGCGGGCCCCAGTTACAATACGCAGTATTTT	CASSAGPSYNTQYF
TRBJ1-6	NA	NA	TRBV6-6	TGTGCCAGCAGTTACTCGGCGGGGAACCGTTCACCCCTCCACTTT	CASSYSAGNRSPLHF
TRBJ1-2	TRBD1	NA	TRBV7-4	TGTGCCGTGAACAGGGGGTCCTATGGCTACACCTTC	CAVNRGSYGYTF
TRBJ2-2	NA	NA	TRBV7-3	TGTGCCAGCAGCTTAACCAGGGATAACGGGGAGCTGTTTTTT	CASSLTRDNGELFF
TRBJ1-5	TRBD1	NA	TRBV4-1	TGCGCCAGCAGCCAAATTGGGACAGCGGGAGGGTATAGCAATCAGCCCCAGCATTTT	CASSQIGTAGGYSNQPQHF
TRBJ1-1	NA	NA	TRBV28	TGTGCCAGCAGTTCCCCCGGCACCCTTAGGAACACTGAAGCTTTCTTT	CASSSPGTLRNTEAFF
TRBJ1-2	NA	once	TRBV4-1	TGCGCCAGCAGCCTAGGAGGACTCCCCTCGGGGTATGGCTACACCTTC	CASSLGGLPSGYGYTF
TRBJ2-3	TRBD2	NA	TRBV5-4	TGTGCCAGCAGCCCCGGTAGCGGGGGGCTCCTCAGTTCGCAGTATTTT	CASSPGSGGLLSSQYF
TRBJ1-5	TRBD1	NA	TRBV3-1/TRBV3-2	TGTGCCAGCAGCCAAGTGAGGGGGCGTGGTGTTCAGCCCCAGCATTTT	CASSQVRGRGVQPQHF
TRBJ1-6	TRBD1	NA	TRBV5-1	TGCGCCAGCAGCTTGGCCGAGACAGGGAGGTCACCCCTCCACTTT	CASSLAETGRSPLHF
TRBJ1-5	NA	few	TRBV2	TGTGCCAGCAGTGAACTCAGCAGTAGCAATCAGCCCCAGCATTTT	CASSELSSSNQPQHF
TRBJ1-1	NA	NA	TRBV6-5	TGTGCCAGCAACTCGCGGGACGGTGGGACTGAAGCTTTCTTT	CASNSRDGGTEAFF
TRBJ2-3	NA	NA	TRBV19	TGTGCCAGCGGGACAGATACGCAGTATTTT	CASGTDTQYF
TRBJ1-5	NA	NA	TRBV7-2	TGTGCCAGCAGCACTCTCGGGGGGAGCAATCAGCCCCAGCATTTT	CASSTLGGSNQPQHF
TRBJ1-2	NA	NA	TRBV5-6	TGTGCCAGCAGCTTCCGGGGTGGCTACACCTTC	CASSFRGGYTF
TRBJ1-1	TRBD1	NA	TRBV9	TGTGCCAGCAGCGTTGGGACAGGAGGTATGGGCACTGAAGCTTTCTTT	CASSVGTGGMGTEAFF
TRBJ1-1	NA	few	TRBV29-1	TGCAGCGTTGGCTACGGCGGGGCTTTCTTT	CSVGYGGAFF
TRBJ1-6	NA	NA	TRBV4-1	TGCGCCAGCAGCCAATGGCAGGGCTATAATTCACCCCTCCACTTT	CASSQWQGYNSPLHF
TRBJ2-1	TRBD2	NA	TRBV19	TGTGCCAGTAGTGTCCGGGGGGACCCCTACAATGAGCAGTTCTTC	CASSVRGDPYNEQFF
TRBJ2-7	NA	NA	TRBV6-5	TGTGCCAGCAGTTACTCGCCCCAAACCTACGAGCAGTACTTC	CASSYSPQTYEQYF
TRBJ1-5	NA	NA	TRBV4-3	TGCGCCAGCAGCCAAGATGAGGGTCAGCCCCAGCATTTT	CASSQDEGQPQHF
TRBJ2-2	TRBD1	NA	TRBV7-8	TGTGCCAGTCGACAGGGAACGAACACCGGGGAGCTGTTTTTT	CASRQGTNTGELFF
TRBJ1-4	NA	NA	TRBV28	TGTGCCAGCAGTTTCACTCACCAGGGGTTTAATAATGAAAAACTGTTTTTT	CASSFTHQGFNNEKLFF
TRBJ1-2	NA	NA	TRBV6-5	TGTGCCAGCAGTTACTCGAGTTCCTATGGCTACACCTTC	CASSYSSSYGYTF
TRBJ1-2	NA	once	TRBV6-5	TGTGCCAGCCTTCTCGGGACGCCCCCTAACTATGGCTACACCTTC	CASLLGTPPNYGYTF
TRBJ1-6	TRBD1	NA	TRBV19	TGTGCCAGTACCCAGACAGGGGATAATTCACCCCTCCACTTT	CASTQTGDNSPLHF
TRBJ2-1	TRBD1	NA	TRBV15	TGTGCCACCAGCAGAGATTTACAGGGGTTTAAGGATGAGCAGTTCTTC	CATSRDLQGFKDEQFF
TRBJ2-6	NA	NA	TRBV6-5	TGTGCCAGCAGCCTTCCGGGGCCCGGGGCCAACGTCCTGACTTTC	CASSLPGPGANVLTF